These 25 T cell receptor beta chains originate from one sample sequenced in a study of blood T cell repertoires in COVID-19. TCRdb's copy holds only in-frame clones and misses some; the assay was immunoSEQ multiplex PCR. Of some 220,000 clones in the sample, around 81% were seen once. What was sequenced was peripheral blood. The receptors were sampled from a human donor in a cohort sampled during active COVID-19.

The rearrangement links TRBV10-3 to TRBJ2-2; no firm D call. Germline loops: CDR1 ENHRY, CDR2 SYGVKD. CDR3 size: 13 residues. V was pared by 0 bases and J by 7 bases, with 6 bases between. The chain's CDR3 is CAISESRFGELFF. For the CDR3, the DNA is TGTGCCATCAGTGAGTCGAGATTCGGGGAGCTGTTTTTT.

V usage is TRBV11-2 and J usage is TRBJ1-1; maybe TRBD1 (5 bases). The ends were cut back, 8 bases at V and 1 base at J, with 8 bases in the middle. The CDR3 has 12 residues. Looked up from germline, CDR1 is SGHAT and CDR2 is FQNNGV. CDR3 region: CASLGQNTEAFF. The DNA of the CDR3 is TGTGCCAGCCTTGGACAGAACACTGAAGCTTTCTTT.

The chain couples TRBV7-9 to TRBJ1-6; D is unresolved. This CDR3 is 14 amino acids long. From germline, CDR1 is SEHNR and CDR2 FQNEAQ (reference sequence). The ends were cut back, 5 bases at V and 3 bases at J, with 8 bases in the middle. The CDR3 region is CASSLRVYNSPLHF. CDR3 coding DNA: TGTGCCAGCAGCCTCCGGGTCTATAATTCACCCCTCCACTTT.

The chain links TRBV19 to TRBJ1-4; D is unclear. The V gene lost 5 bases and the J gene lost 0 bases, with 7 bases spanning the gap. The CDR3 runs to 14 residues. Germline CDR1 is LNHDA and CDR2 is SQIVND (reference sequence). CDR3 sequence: CASSDTATNEKLFF. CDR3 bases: TGTGCCAGTAGTGACACCGCAACTAATGAAAAACTGTTTTTT.

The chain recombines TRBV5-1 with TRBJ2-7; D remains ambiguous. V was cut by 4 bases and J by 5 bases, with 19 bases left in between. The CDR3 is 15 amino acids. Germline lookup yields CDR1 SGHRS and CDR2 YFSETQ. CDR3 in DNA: TGCGCCAGCAGCCCGCTTGGGCCTACGGTGGACGAGCAGTACTTC. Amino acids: CASSPLGPTVDEQYF.

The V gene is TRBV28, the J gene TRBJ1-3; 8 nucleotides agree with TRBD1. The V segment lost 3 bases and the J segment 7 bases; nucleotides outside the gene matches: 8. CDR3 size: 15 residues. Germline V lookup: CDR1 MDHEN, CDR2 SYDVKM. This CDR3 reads CASSFSGGYGNTIYF. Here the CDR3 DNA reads TGTGCCAGCAGTTTCTCAGGGGGCTATGGGAACACCATATATTTT.

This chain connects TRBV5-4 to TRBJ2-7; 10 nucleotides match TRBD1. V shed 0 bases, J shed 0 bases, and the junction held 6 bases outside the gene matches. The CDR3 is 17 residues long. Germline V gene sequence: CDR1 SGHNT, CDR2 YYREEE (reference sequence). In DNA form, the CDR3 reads TGTGCCAGCAGCTTGGGACAGGGGGCCCAATACTCCTACGAGCAGTACTTC. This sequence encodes CASSLGQGAQYSYEQYF.

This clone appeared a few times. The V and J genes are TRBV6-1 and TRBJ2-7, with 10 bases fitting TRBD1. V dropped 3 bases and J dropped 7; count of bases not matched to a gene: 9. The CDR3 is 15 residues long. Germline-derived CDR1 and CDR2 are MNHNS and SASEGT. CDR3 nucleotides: TGTGCCAGCAGTGACCGGGACAGGGGCAAGCGGGAGCAGTACTTC. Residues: CASSDRDRGKREQYF.

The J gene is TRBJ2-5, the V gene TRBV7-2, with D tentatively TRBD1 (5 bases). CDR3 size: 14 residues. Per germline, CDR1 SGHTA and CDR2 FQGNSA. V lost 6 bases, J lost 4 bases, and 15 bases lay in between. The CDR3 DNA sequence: TGTGCCAGCAGGTCCACAGGTTTAGGAGAGACCCAGTACTTC. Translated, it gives CASRSTGLGETQYF. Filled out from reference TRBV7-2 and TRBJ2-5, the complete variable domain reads GAGVSQSPSNKVTEKGKDVELRCDPISGHTALYWYRQSLGQGLEFLIYFQGNSAPDKSGLPSDRFSAERTGGSVSTLTIQRTQQEDSAVYLCASRSTGLGETQYFGPGTRLLVL.

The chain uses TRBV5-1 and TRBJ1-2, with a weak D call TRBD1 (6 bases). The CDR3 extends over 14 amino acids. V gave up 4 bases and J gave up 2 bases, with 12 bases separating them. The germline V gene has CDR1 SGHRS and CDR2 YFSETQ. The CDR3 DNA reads TGCGCCAGCAGCCTCCAGGGGACCAACTATGGCTACACCTTC. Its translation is CASSLQGTNYGYTF.

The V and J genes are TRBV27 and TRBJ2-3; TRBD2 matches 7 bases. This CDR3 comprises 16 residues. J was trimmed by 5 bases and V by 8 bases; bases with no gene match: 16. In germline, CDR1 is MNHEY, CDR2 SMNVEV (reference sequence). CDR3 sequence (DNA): TGTGCCAGCTCGCGAAGTTGGGCGGGAGACGGAGATACGCAGTATTTT. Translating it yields CASSRSWAGDGDTQYF.

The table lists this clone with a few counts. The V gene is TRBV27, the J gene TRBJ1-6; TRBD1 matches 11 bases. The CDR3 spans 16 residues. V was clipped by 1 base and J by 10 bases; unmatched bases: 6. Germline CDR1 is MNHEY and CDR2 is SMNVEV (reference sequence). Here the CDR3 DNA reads TGTGCCAGCAGTTTATTGGACAGGGGGCAGAAATCACCCCTCCACTTT. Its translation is CASSLLDRGQKSPLHF.

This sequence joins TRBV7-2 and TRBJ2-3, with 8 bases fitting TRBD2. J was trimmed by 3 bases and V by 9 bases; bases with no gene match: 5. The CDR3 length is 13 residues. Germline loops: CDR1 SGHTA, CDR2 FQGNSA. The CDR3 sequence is CASKGLGTDTQYF. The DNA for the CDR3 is TGTGCCAGTAAGGGACTAGGGACAGATACGCAGTATTTT.

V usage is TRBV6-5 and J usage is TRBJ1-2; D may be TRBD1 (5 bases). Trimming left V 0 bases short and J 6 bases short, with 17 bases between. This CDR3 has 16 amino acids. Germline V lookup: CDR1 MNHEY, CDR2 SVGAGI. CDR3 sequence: CASSYSGPGGRNGYTF. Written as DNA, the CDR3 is TGTGCCAGCAGTTACTCGGGCCCCGGGGGAAGAAATGGCTACACCTTC.

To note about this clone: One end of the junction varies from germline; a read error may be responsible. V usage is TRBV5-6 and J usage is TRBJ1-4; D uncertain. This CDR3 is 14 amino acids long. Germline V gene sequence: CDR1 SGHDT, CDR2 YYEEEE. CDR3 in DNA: TGTGCCAGCAGCTTGTTCCGGTCTAAGGAAAAACTGTTTTTT. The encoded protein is CASSLFRSKEKLFF.

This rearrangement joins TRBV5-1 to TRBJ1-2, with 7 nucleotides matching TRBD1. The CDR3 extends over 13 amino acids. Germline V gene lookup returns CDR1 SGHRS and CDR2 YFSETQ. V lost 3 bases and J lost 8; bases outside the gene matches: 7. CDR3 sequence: CASSSPGQSGYTF. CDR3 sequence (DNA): TGCGCCAGCAGCTCGCCGGGACAGTCGGGCTACACCTTC.

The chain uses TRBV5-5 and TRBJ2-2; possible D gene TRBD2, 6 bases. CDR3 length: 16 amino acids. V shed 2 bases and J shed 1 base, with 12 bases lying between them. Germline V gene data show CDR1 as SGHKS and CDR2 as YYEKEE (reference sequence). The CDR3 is CASSLRGLMNTGELFF. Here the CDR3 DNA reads TGTGCCAGCAGCTTACGGGGACTCATGAACACCGGGGAGCTGTTTTTT.

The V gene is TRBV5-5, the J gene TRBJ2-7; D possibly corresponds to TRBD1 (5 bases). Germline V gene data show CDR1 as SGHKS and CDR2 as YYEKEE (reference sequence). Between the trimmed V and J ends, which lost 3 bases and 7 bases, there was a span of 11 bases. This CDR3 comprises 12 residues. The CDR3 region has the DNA TGTGCCAGCAGCTCGATCCCAGGGGAGCAGTACTTC. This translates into CASSSIPGEQYF.

CDR3 residues: CASSLGTGLQPQHF. In DNA, the CDR3 is TGTGCCAGCAGCTTAGGGACAGGTCTTCAGCCCCAGCATTTT. The chain is built from TRBV7-9 and TRBJ1-5, with 7 bases that match TRBD1. Germline CDR1 SEHNR, CDR2 FQNEAQ (reference sequence). This CDR3 contains 14 residues. Unmatched junction bases numbered 3, after V lost 1 base and J lost 6 bases.

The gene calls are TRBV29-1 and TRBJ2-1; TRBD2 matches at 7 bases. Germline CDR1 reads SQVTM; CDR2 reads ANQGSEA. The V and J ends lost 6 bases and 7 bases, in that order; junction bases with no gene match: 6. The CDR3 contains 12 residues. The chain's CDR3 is CSVGGKFNEQFF. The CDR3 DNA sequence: TGCAGCGTGGGGGGGAAATTTAATGAGCAGTTCTTC.

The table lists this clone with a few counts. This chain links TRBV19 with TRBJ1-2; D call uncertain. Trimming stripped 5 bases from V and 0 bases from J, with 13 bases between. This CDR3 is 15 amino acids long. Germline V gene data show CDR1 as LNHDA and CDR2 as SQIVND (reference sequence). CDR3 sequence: CASSVRRVANYGYTF. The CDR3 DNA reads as TGTGCCAGTAGTGTTCGTCGAGTGGCTAACTATGGCTACACCTTC.

Written as DNA, the CDR3 is TGCGCCAGCAGAGCGGGGCAGGCGAACACTGAAGCTTTCTTT. Residues: CASRAGQANTEAFF. The chain recombines TRBV5-1 with TRBJ1-1; D perhaps matches TRBD1 (5 bases). CDR3 length equals 14 residues. Per the germline V gene, CDR1 is SGHRS and CDR2 is YFSETQ. Trimming left V 5 bases short and J 1 base short, with 12 bases between. Combining the CDR3 with reference TRBV5-1 and TRBJ1-1 gives the whole variable domain KAGVTQTPRYLIKTRGQQVTLSCSPISGHRSVSWYQQTPGQGLQFLFEYFSETQRNKGNFPGRFSGRQFSNSRSEMNVSTLELGDSALYLCASRAGQANTEAFFGQGTRLTVV.

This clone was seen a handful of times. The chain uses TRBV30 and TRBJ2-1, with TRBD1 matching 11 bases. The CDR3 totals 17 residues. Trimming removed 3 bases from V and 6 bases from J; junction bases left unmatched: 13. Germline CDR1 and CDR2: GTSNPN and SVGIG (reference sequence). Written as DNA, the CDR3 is TGTGCCTGGAGCGGGGGGCACCGGGACAGGGGGTTCAATGAGCAGTTCTTC. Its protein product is CAWSGGHRDRGFNEQFF.

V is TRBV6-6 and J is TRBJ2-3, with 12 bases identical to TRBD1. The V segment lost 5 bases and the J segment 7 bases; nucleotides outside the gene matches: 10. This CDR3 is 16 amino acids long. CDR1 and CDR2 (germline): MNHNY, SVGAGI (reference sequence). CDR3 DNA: TGTGCCAGCAGTCCCCTGGGACAGGGGGCGCAGTATACGCAGTATTTT. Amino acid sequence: CASSPLGQGAQYTQYF.

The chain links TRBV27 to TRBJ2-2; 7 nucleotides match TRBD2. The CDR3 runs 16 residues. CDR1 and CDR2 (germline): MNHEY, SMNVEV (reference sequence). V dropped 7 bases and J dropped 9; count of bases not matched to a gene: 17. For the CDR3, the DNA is TGTGCCAGCAACACCCGGGACGGGGAGGGGAATCGGGAGCTGTTTTTT. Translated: CASNTRDGEGNRELFF.